Below are 15 T cell receptor beta chains sequenced from a single sample in a study of shared clonotypes between healthy human individuals (dated by TCRdb to 2020 to 2022). The library was obtained by the immunoSEQ multiplex PCR assay. In its TCRdb copy, this immuneACCESS table keeps in-frame sequences only and misses some clones. Where compared with another copy, unresolved V genes explain less than half of these, and the others have no known cause. The sample records a few million clones, more than 80% of which are singletons. Approximately 0.4% of the sample is held by the ten biggest clonotypes. The sequenced sample was naive CD4+ T cells from PBMCs. Reading the label with the study, this specimen's cell subset or site is: CD45RA+ positively selected. The receptors here all came from a man younger than 30 in good health. Some clones in this sample may be carry-over from other donors' samples.

This rearrangement joins TRBV14 to TRBJ2-5; D might be TRBD1 or TRBD2, each matching 5 bases. The CDR3 is made up of 15 amino acids. Deletions cut 1 base from V and 5 bases from J, with 14 bases between. The germline CDR1 and CDR2 sequences are SGHDN and FVKESK. CDR3 sequence (DNA): TGTGCCAGCAGCCAAGGGGGGACCACGAGGGAGACCCAGTACTTC. This encodes CASSQGGTTRETQYF.

This sequence joins TRBV10-3 and TRBJ2-1; D gene unclear. Germline CDR1 reads ENHRY; CDR2 reads SYGVKD. V lost 6 bases to trimming and J lost 0 bases, with 9 bases between them. The CDR3 contains 14 residues. The chain's CDR3 is CAISPPSSYNEQFF. The CDR3 DNA reads TGTGCCATCAGCCCCCCTAGCTCCTACAATGAGCAGTTCTTC.

CDR3 coding DNA: TGTGCCAGCAGCGTAGGGCCGACAGGGGGCGTCAACCCCTACGAGCAGTACTTC. This encodes CASSVGPTGGVNPYEQYF. The rearrangement links TRBV9 to TRBJ2-7; TRBD1 aligns across 10 bases. From germline, CDR1 is SGDLS and CDR2 YYNGEE. The junction had 11 bases not matched to a gene; V was cut back by 0 bases and J by 2 bases. This CDR3 has 18 amino acids.

This chain joins TRBV6-6 and TRBJ2-7; D call uncertain. V was pared by 6 bases and J by 2 bases, with 14 bases between. This CDR3 comprises 14 residues. From germline, CDR1 is MNHNY and CDR2 SVGAGI (reference sequence). CDR3 protein: CASRDRPEAYEQYF. CDR3 DNA: TGTGCCAGCAGAGACCGCCCTGAGGCCTACGAGCAGTACTTC.

This chain connects TRBV9 to TRBJ1-3; D is uncertain. Trimming took 3 bases from V and 0 from J, leaving 13 bases between them. This CDR3 is built from 16 residues. Germline V lookup: CDR1 SGDLS, CDR2 YYNGEE. The CDR3 region is CASSARPTNSGNTIYF. CDR3 nucleotides: TGTGCCAGCAGCGCAAGACCCACGAACTCTGGAAACACCATATATTTT.

The chain combines TRBV5-1 with TRBJ2-7; weak D call: TRBD2 (5 bases). The CDR3 covers 15 residues. Germline assignment: CDR1 SGHRS and CDR2 YFSETQ. The V gene lost 1 base and the J gene lost 1 base, with 12 bases spanning the gap. CDR3: CASSLLRTGSYEQYF. CDR3 nucleotide sequence: TGCGCCAGCAGCTTGCTCCGGACGGGATCCTACGAGCAGTACTTC. Looking up the rest from reference TRBV5-1 and TRBJ2-7 gives the full variable domain: KAGVTQTPRYLIKTRGQQVTLSCSPISGHRSVSWYQQTPGQGLQFLFEYFSETQRNKGNFPGRFSGRQFSNSRSEMNVSTLELGDSALYLCASSLLRTGSYEQYFGPGTRLTVT.

This chain joins TRBV19 and TRBJ1-5; no reliable D call. Germline CDR1 is LNHDA and CDR2 is SQIVND (reference sequence). The V and J ends lost 3 bases and 0 bases respectively, with 12 bases between them. CDR3 length equals 16 residues. The CDR3 here is CASSIGRYYSNQPQHF. CDR3 DNA: TGTGCCAGTAGTATTGGAAGGTATTATAGCAATCAGCCCCAGCATTTT.

The chain links TRBV28 to TRBJ2-7, with D possibly matching TRBD1 (6 bases). V shed 5 bases and J shed 4 bases, with 21 bases lying between them. Per the germline V gene, CDR1 is MDHEN and CDR2 is SYDVKM. The CDR3 extends over 16 amino acids. The CDR3 loop is CASSPLGQGLGYEQYF. Written as DNA, the CDR3 is TGTGCCAGCAGTCCTCTCGGGCAGGGGCTAGGGTACGAGCAGTACTTC.

The gene calls are TRBV27 and TRBJ2-7; D is unresolved. Germline CDR1 reads MNHEY; CDR2 reads SMNVEV (reference sequence). Trimming stripped 1 base from V and 6 bases from J, with 10 bases between. The CDR3 extends over 13 amino acids. The CDR3 reads CASSLWPAGEQYF. CDR3 coding DNA: TGTGCCAGCAGTTTATGGCCGGCAGGCGAGCAGTACTTC.

The J gene is TRBJ2-7, the V gene TRBV13; TRBD2 matches at 9 bases. From germline, CDR1 is PRHDT and CDR2 FYEKMQ (reference sequence). The CDR3 runs to 15 residues. V trimming: 5 bases; J trimming: 0 bases; junction bases outside the gene matches: 5. CDR3 DNA: TGTGCCAGCAGCATGAGCGGGAGGCTCTCCTACGAGCAGTACTTC. Translation: CASSMSGRLSYEQYF.

The chain uses TRBV7-3 and TRBJ1-2, with 7 nucleotides matching TRBD1. Germline V gives CDR1 SGHTA, CDR2 FQGTGA. Trimming took 2 bases from V and 4 from J; bases not matched to a gene: 7. This CDR3 comprises 15 residues. The CDR3 protein is CASSLGPGQSYGYTF. The CDR3 bases are TGTGCCAGCAGCTTAGGGCCGGGACAGTCCTATGGCTACACCTTC.

The chain links TRBV7-3 to TRBJ2-3; possibly TRBD2 for D (6 bases). The CDR3 has 15 amino acids. Deletions cut 4 bases from V and 1 base from J, with 12 bases between. Germline assignment: CDR1 SGHTA and CDR2 FQGTGA. The CDR3 reads CASSSGTFGTDTQYF. As DNA, the CDR3 is TGTGCCAGCAGCTCCGGGACTTTCGGCACAGATACGCAGTATTTT.

As regards this clone: Other DNA variants within this sample encode the same CDR3. The chain has TRBV5-1 and TRBJ2-3; D not resolved. V was shortened by 3 bases and J by 1 base, with 6 bases between the two germline ends. This CDR3 comprises 13 residues. Looked up from germline, CDR1 is SGHRS and CDR2 is YFSETQ. The DNA for the CDR3 is TGCGCCAGCAGCTCACCGGGCACAGATACGCAGTATTTT. It yields the protein CASSSPGTDTQYF.

This clone was seen once. The chain carries TRBV28 and TRBJ2-1, with D possibly being TRBD1 (5 bases). This CDR3 has 17 amino acids. V lost 6 bases and J lost 6, with 24 bases in between. CDR1 and CDR2 from the germline V gene are MDHEN and SYDVKM. This CDR3 reads CASSRTSQQLRGNEQFF. CDR3 nucleotides: TGTGCCAGCAGCCGGACATCTCAACAATTAAGGGGCAATGAGCAGTTCTTC.

This sequence joins TRBV28 and TRBJ2-7; D may be TRBD1 or TRBD2 (5 bases each). This CDR3 region has 13 residues. The V end lost 5 bases, the J end lost 6 bases, and 14 bases lay between the germline ends. Germline V gene data show CDR1 as MDHEN and CDR2 as SYDVKM. CDR3 nucleotides: TGTGCCAGCAGTCAAGGATGGGACCTCGAGCAGTACTTC. Its translation: CASSQGWDLEQYF.